The sequence of this T cell receptor beta chain was determined in a study of cytomegalovirus exposure and HLA in healthy donors. Turning to the study itself: In an early release, HLA-typed donors contributed approximately 80 million unique TCR sequences.

The PCR made use of 60 Vbeta and 13 Jbeta primers. Method: immunoSEQ multiplex PCR; TCRdb's copy keeps in-frame clones and lacks some. This sample yields some 150,000 clones, of which approximately 79% are seen a single time; approximately 2.3% belongs to the top ten. This clone was recorded once. The sample consisted of PBMCs. The TCR sequence derives from a man in his forties in good health and CMV-seronegative.

The CDR3 reads CASSFSGDRQNQPQHF. CDR3 nucleotide sequence: TGTGCCAGCAGCTTTTCTGGGGACAGACAGAATCAGCCCCAGCATTTT. The rearrangement uses TRBV7-8 and TRBJ1-5; TRBD1 agrees at 7 bases. Germline-derived CDR1 and CDR2 are SGHVS and FQNEAQ. Losses at the gene ends were 3 bases for V and 4 bases for J; bases not matched to a gene: 9. This CDR3 region has 16 residues.